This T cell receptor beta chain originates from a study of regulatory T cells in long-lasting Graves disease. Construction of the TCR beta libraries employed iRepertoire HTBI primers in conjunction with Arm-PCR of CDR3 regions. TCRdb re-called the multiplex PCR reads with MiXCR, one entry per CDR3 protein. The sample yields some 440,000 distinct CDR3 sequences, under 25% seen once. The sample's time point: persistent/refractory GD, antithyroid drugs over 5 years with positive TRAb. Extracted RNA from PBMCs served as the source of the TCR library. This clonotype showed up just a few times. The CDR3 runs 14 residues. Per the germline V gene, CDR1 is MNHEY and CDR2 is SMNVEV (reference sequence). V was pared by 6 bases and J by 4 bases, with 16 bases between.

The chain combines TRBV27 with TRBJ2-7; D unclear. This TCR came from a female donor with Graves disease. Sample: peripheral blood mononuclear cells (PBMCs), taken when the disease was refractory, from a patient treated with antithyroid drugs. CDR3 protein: CASSGWGLSYEQYF. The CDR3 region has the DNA TGTGCCAGCAGCGGTTGGGGTCTTTCTTACGAGCAGTACTTC.